The rows below give T cell receptor beta chains drawn from one sample of a study of siplizumab effects on memory and regulatory T cells. Antigens for these TCRs are unknown. TCRdb keeps only in-frame clones here, not all; method: immunoSEQ multiplex PCR. The sample lists 15,000 to 20,000 clones, approximately 40% occurring once. Sequencing was done on a sample of CFSE-low (dividing) CD4+ T cells sorted from an allogeneic mixed lymphocyte reaction. These receptors were collected from a human donor in good health; the cells came from an allogeneic mixed lymphocyte reaction. Some clones in this sample may be carry-over from other donors' samples. Both conserved end residues are part of each CDR3. The order of the fields is J gene, D gene, clone size, V gene, CDR3 DNA, CDR3 protein. A D gene is named only where the DNA matches it firmly. Clone size is shown for a subset of rows, as once, few, many or a class of expanded clone.

j_gene: TRBJ2-1; d_gene: .; abundance: .; v_gene: TRBV7-6; CDR3nt: TGTGCCAGCAGCAGGTGGACAGCGACTAATGAGCAGTTCTTC; CDR3aa: CASSRWTATNEQFF
j_gene: TRBJ1-5; d_gene: .; abundance: .; v_gene: TRBV6-5; CDR3nt: TGTGCCAGCATCGAAGGACAGCTCAATCAGCCCCAGCATTTT; CDR3aa: CASIEGQLNQPQHF
j_gene: TRBJ1-5; d_gene: .; abundance: .; v_gene: TRBV6-6; CDR3nt: TGTGCCAGCCGGGCTTCAGGGGCGAGCAATCAGCCCCAGCATTTT; CDR3aa: CASRASGASNQPQHF
j_gene: TRBJ1-1; d_gene: .; abundance: .; v_gene: TRBV19; CDR3nt: TGTGCCAGTAGTCCGGGACCGCAGAACACTGAAGCTTTCTTT; CDR3aa: CASSPGPQNTEAFF
j_gene: TRBJ1-2; d_gene: .; abundance: few; v_gene: TRBV2; CDR3nt: TGTGCCAGCTTCCGGGGGCTAAGGTCGCGCTATGGCTACACCTTC; CDR3aa: CASFRGLRSRYGYTF
j_gene: TRBJ1-6; d_gene: TRBD1; abundance: .; v_gene: TRBV29-1; CDR3nt: TGCAGCGTTGGAGGACAGGGTGGCTCACCCCTCCACTTT; CDR3aa: CSVGGQGGSPLHF
j_gene: TRBJ1-2; d_gene: TRBD1; abundance: .; v_gene: TRBV29-1; CDR3nt: TGCAGCGCCCAACAGGGGGCGCCCATCTATGGCTACACCTTC; CDR3aa: CSAQQGAPIYGYTF
j_gene: TRBJ2-5; d_gene: TRBD2; abundance: .; v_gene: TRBV7-3; CDR3nt: TGTGCCAGCAGCTTAACGGGAGGGGAATGGGAGACCCAGTACTTC; CDR3aa: CASSLTGGEWETQYF
j_gene: TRBJ1-5; d_gene: TRBD1; abundance: .; v_gene: TRBV7-9; CDR3nt: TGTGCCAGCAGCTTAGTAGGGGGCGAACAGCCCCAGCATTTT; CDR3aa: CASSLVGGEQPQHF
j_gene: TRBJ2-3; d_gene: TRBD2; abundance: .; v_gene: TRBV5-1; CDR3nt: TGCGCCAGCAGCTTTACTAGCGGAAGTGATACGCAGTATTTT; CDR3aa: CASSFTSGSDTQYF
j_gene: TRBJ1-2; d_gene: .; abundance: .; v_gene: TRBV6-5; CDR3nt: TGTGCCAGCAGTTCGTACATCGGTTATGGCTACACCTTC; CDR3aa: CASSSYIGYGYTF
j_gene: TRBJ2-1; d_gene: TRBD2; abundance: few; v_gene: TRBV11-2; CDR3nt: TGTGCCAGCAGCTTAGGGGTCGGGAGGCTTCTCTTC; CDR3aa: CASSLGVGRLLF
j_gene: TRBJ2-2; d_gene: .; abundance: .; v_gene: TRBV5-4; CDR3nt: TGTGCCAGCAGCCTAAATACCGGGGAGCTGTTTTTT; CDR3aa: CASSLNTGELFF
j_gene: TRBJ1-1; d_gene: .; abundance: .; v_gene: TRBV29-1; CDR3nt: TGCAGCGTTGCGGGGGGGCGCGACACTGAAGCTTTCTTT; CDR3aa: CSVAGGRDTEAFF
j_gene: TRBJ1-1; d_gene: .; abundance: .; v_gene: TRBV6-5; CDR3nt: TGTGCCAGCGTCCCCCCCTTGGTCGATAGCACTGAAGCTTTCTTT; CDR3aa: CASVPPLVDSTEAFF
j_gene: TRBJ2-7; d_gene: .; abundance: .; v_gene: TRBV7-9; CDR3nt: TGTGCCAGCAGTCAGGGGGAGGGCCCTCTCGAGCAGTACTTC; CDR3aa: CASSQGEGPLEQYF
j_gene: TRBJ2-7; d_gene: TRBD2; abundance: medium-sized; v_gene: TRBV6-5; CDR3nt: TGTGCCAGCAGTTCCCTAGCGGGAGGGTACGAGCAGTACTTC; CDR3aa: CASSSLAGGYEQYF
j_gene: TRBJ1-4; d_gene: .; abundance: .; v_gene: TRBV27; CDR3nt: TGTGCCAGCAGTTTTACCCACGATCGGGGAAAACTGTTTTTT; CDR3aa: CASSFTHDRGKLFF
j_gene: TRBJ2-7; d_gene: TRBD1; abundance: .; v_gene: TRBV2; CDR3nt: TGTGCCAGCAGTGACCAGGGGGTCAGCTACGAGCAGTACTTC; CDR3aa: CASSDQGVSYEQYF
j_gene: TRBJ1-3; d_gene: .; abundance: few; v_gene: TRBV5-1; CDR3nt: TGCGCCAGCAGCCCCGCGCAGGGAGCGGGAAACACCATATATTTT; CDR3aa: CASSPAQGAGNTIYF
j_gene: TRBJ1-1; d_gene: .; abundance: .; v_gene: TRBV11-2; CDR3nt: TGTGCCAGCAGCTTATGGGGGTACACTGAAGCTTTCTTT; CDR3aa: CASSLWGYTEAFF
j_gene: TRBJ1-5; d_gene: .; abundance: few; v_gene: TRBV6-6; CDR3nt: TGTGCCAGCAGTCTAGGGGGGGTTAGTAATCAGCCCCAGCATTTT; CDR3aa: CASSLGGVSNQPQHF
j_gene: TRBJ2-3; d_gene: TRBD2; abundance: .; v_gene: TRBV7-2; CDR3nt: TGTGCCAGCAGCTTCTCACTAGCGGGGGCAACAGATACGCAGTATTTT; CDR3aa: CASSFSLAGATDTQYF
j_gene: TRBJ2-3; d_gene: .; abundance: few; v_gene: TRBV10-3; CDR3nt: TGTGCCATCGCGCTAGACTCCACAGATACGCAGTATTTT; CDR3aa: CAIALDSTDTQYF
j_gene: TRBJ2-1; d_gene: .; abundance: .; v_gene: TRBV2; CDR3nt: TGTGCCAGCAGCCAGCTGGGACTTCTTAACAATGAGCAGTTCTTC; CDR3aa: CASSQLGLLNNEQFF
j_gene: TRBJ2-1; d_gene: TRBD1; abundance: .; v_gene: TRBV11-3; CDR3nt: TGTGCCAGCAGCTGGACAGGGGGCTACAATGAGCAGTTCTTC; CDR3aa: CASSWTGGYNEQFF
j_gene: TRBJ2-3; d_gene: .; abundance: .; v_gene: TRBV5-4; CDR3nt: TGTGCCAGCAGCTCATCGACAGGCACAGATACGCAGTATTTT; CDR3aa: CASSSSTGTDTQYF
j_gene: TRBJ1-2; d_gene: .; abundance: .; v_gene: TRBV2; CDR3nt: TGTGCCAGCAGTGAAACCCCGGGGGACTATGGCTACACCTTC; CDR3aa: CASSETPGDYGYTF
j_gene: TRBJ1-3; d_gene: .; abundance: .; v_gene: TRBV5-4; CDR3nt: TGTGCCAGCAGCCCCGGGGGGGGCTCGGGCGGAAACACCATATATTTT; CDR3aa: CASSPGGGSGGNTIYF
j_gene: TRBJ2-7; d_gene: .; abundance: .; v_gene: TRBV7-2; CDR3nt: TGTGCCAGCAGCCCCGCAGGGGTTCCCTTCGGGGAGCAGTACTTC; CDR3aa: CASSPAGVPFGEQYF
j_gene: TRBJ2-4; d_gene: TRBD1; abundance: .; v_gene: TRBV7-2; CDR3nt: TGTGCCAGCAGCCCTCGACAGGGCGATTTAGCCAAAAACATTCAGTACTTC; CDR3aa: CASSPRQGDLAKNIQYF
j_gene: TRBJ2-6; d_gene: .; abundance: .; v_gene: TRBV6-5; CDR3nt: TGTGCCAGCAGCTACTCTGGGGCCAACGTCCTGACTTTC; CDR3aa: CASSYSGANVLTF
j_gene: TRBJ2-3; d_gene: TRBD1; abundance: .; v_gene: TRBV18; CDR3nt: TGTGCCAGCTCACCCCTGACAGGGGTTTCACCAGATACGCAGTATTTT; CDR3aa: CASSPLTGVSPDTQYF
j_gene: TRBJ1-2; d_gene: .; abundance: .; v_gene: TRBV10-2; CDR3nt: TGCGCCAGCAGCGGGGCAGAAGGCGCCTATGGCTACACCTTC; CDR3aa: CASSGAEGAYGYTF
j_gene: TRBJ2-7; d_gene: TRBD2; abundance: .; v_gene: TRBV19; CDR3nt: TGTGCCAGTAGTATAAGCGGGGGACCCTACGAGCAGTACTTC; CDR3aa: CASSISGGPYEQYF
j_gene: TRBJ1-2; d_gene: TRBD1; abundance: few; v_gene: TRBV6-5; CDR3nt: TGTGCCAGCAGAAACAGGGGTGCTTATGGCTACACCTTC; CDR3aa: CASRNRGAYGYTF
j_gene: TRBJ1-2; d_gene: .; abundance: few; v_gene: TRBV7-9; CDR3nt: TGTGCCAGCAGCCCCCGTGGGGGCTATGGCTACACCTTC; CDR3aa: CASSPRGGYGYTF
j_gene: TRBJ1-1; d_gene: .; abundance: .; v_gene: TRBV29-1; CDR3nt: TGCAGCGTGCAGGGGATGAACACTGAAGCTTTCTTT; CDR3aa: CSVQGMNTEAFF
j_gene: TRBJ2-3; d_gene: TRBD2; abundance: few; v_gene: TRBV7-9; CDR3nt: TGTGCCAGCAGCTTGTGGGAGGGTACAGATACGCAGTATTTT; CDR3aa: CASSLWEGTDTQYF
j_gene: TRBJ1-1; d_gene: TRBD1; abundance: few; v_gene: TRBV6-5; CDR3nt: TGTGCCAGCAGCCGGGACAGAGTGAACACTGAAGCTTTCTTT; CDR3aa: CASSRDRVNTEAFF
j_gene: TRBJ1-2; d_gene: .; abundance: .; v_gene: TRBV19; CDR3nt: TGTGCCAGTAGTATCCGAGCTCAGGGTTCCTATGGCTACACCTTC; CDR3aa: CASSIRAQGSYGYTF
j_gene: TRBJ1-2; d_gene: .; abundance: .; v_gene: TRBV12-5; CDR3nt: TGTGCTAGTGGTTTGCGGGGGCGCGGTGGCTACACCTTC; CDR3aa: CASGLRGRGGYTF